These T cell receptor beta chains were read from a single sample in a study of immune evolution from preneoplasia to lung adenocarcinoma. The repertoire was sequenced with immunoSEQ multiplex PCR; TCRdb's copy has only in-frame clones and lacks some. The sample yields 8,000 to 8,500 clones, about four fifths seen once. The sample taken for sequencing was FFPE adjacent normal lung tissue. The receptors come from a person aged 55 to 79 with lung adenocarcinoma. CDR3s leave out the opening cysteine and the closing phenylalanine or tryptophan. Not all rows give a size; the values are once, few, many and, for expanded clones, a class.

v_gene,j_gene,abundance,len,CDR3aa
TRBV15,TRBJ2-5,once,13,ATSRDLGPQETQY
TRBV10-3,TRBJ1-5,.,10,AISDRNQPQH
TRBV4-2,TRBJ2-5,.,16,ASSSNPATGSNRETQY
TRBV11-2,TRBJ2-3,.,10,ASSTDSDTQY
TRBV5-4,TRBJ2-1,.,13,ASSSSGGSYNEQF
TRBV6-5,TRBJ2-3,.,12,ASRLRGVTDTQY
TRBV7-9,TRBJ1-2,.,13,ASSFGQGANYGYT
TRBV4-3,TRBJ2-5,.,13,ASSQGISPRETQY
TRBV9,TRBJ2-1,.,11,ASSVDRNNEQF
TRBV6-6,TRBJ2-2,.,13,ASSYSINGPGELF
TRBV2,TRBJ1-6,.,9,ASGSPGTLH
TRBV28,TRBJ2-3,few,19,ASSSKIAGGNTELSTDTQY
TRBV11-2,TRBJ2-3,.,13,ASSLVLRTTDTQY
TRBV30,TRBJ2-7,.,13,AWTTDAGSGHEQY
TRBV9,TRBJ2-3,.,13,ASSVSGPSTDTQY
TRBV9,TRBJ1-3,.,13,ASSVDAYSGNTIY
TRBV2,TRBJ1-3,.,12,ASRGQISGNTIY
TRBV11-2,TRBJ1-6,.,15,ASSLVGDGAYNSPLH
TRBV18,TRBJ1-1,.,12,ASSRGTGNTEAF
TRBV11-2,TRBJ2-7,few,13,ASSQGTGRTYEQY
TRBV6-1,TRBJ2-7,few,13,ASSERWLGGYEQY
TRBV7-2,TRBJ2-5,.,10,ASSLSTETQY
TRBV11-2,TRBJ1-2,few,13,ASSFTGGIGKGYT
TRBV14,TRBJ2-7,few,10,ASSLDRAVQY
TRBV10-3,TRBJ2-7,.,11,AISDLAAYEQY
TRBV10-2,TRBJ1-2,.,12,ASSEWGATYGYT
TRBV6-1,TRBJ1-5,.,13,ASSVAGSGNQPQH
TRBV6-6,TRBJ2-3,.,14,ASSSGLAGGADTQY
TRBV7-8,TRBJ2-3,.,14,ASSLARVVRTDTQY
TRBV10-1,TRBJ2-5,.,11,ATSSGNEETQY
TRBV27,TRBJ1-1,.,13,ASSLSPGVGTEAF
TRBV28,TRBJ1-2,.,9,GTGRGGGYT
TRBV4-2,TRBJ2-7,.,12,ASSPGTESYEQY
TRBV7-8,TRBJ2-1,.,15,ASSLALAGDAYNEQF
TRBV28,TRBJ2-1,few,12,ASSPMGQSNEQF
TRBV6-4,TRBJ2-2,.,12,ASSDSPGLGELF
TRBV30,TRBJ1-1,.,11,AWSTGRDTEAF